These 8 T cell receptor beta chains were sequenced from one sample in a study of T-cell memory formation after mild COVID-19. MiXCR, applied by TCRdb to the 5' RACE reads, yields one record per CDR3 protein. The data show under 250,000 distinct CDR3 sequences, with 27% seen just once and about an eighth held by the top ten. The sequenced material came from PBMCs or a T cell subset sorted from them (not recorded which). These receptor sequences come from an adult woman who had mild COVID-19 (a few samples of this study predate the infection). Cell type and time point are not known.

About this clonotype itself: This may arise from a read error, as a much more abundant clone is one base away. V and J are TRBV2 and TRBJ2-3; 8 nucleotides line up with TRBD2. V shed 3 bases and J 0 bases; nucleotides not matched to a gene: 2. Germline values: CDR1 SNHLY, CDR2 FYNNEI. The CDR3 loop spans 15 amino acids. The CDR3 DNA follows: TGTGCCAGCAGTGAGTCTAGCGGGAGCACAGATACGCAGTATTTT. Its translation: CASSESSGSTDTQYF.

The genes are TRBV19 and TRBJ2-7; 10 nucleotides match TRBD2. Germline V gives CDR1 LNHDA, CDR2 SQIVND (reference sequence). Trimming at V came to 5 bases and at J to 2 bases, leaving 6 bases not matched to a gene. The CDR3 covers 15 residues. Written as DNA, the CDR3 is TGTGCCAGTAGTTTGGGACTAGCGCATCCCTACGAGCAGTACTTC. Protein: CASSLGLAHPYEQYF.

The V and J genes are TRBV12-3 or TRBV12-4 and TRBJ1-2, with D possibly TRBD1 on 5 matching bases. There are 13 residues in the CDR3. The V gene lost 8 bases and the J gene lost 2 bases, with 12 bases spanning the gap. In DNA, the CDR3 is TGTGCCAGCGTCCGGGGGTGGAACTATGGCTACACCTTC. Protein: CASVRGWNYGYTF.

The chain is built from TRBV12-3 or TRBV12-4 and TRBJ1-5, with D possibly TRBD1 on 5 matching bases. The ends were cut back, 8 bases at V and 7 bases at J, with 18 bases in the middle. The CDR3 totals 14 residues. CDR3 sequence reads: CASSRGRAQQPQHF. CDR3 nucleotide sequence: TGTGCCAGCTCAAGGGGTAGGGCCCAGCAGCCCCAGCATTTT.

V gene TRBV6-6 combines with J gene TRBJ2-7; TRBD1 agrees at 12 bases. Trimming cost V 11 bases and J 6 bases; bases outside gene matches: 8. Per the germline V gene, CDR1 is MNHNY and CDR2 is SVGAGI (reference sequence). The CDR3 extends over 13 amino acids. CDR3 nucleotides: TGTGCCGTGAGGGGGACAGGGGGCTTCGAGCAGTACTTC. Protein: CAVRGTGGFEQYF.

The CDR3 loop is CASSPSRYRPYEQYF. The CDR3 DNA sequence: TGTGCCAGCAGCCCCTCCCGGTACAGGCCCTACGAGCAGTACTTC. The chain employs TRBV7-2 and TRBJ2-7; D might be TRBD1 (5 bases). There are 15 residues in the CDR3. The V end was cut by 5 bases, the J end by 2 bases, with 16 bases between. Germline CDR1 reads SGHTA; CDR2 reads FQGNSA.

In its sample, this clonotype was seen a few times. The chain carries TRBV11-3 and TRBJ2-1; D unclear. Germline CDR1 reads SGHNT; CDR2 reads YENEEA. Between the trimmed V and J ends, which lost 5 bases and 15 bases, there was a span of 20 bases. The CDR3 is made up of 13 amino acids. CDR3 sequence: CASSPFNFPGLFF. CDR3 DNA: TGTGCCAGCAGCCCGTTCAATTTTCCCGGGCTGTTCTTC.

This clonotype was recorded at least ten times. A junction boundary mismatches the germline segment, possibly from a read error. The CDR3: CATSRPAGTREIF. The CDR3 nucleotides are TGTGCCACCAGCAGACCAGCCGGGACTAGGGAGATCTTC. The rearrangement joins TRBV15 to TRBJ2-1, with 8 bases fitting TRBD2. Germline lookup yields CDR1 LNHNV and CDR2 YYDKDF (reference sequence). CDR3 length: 13 amino acids.